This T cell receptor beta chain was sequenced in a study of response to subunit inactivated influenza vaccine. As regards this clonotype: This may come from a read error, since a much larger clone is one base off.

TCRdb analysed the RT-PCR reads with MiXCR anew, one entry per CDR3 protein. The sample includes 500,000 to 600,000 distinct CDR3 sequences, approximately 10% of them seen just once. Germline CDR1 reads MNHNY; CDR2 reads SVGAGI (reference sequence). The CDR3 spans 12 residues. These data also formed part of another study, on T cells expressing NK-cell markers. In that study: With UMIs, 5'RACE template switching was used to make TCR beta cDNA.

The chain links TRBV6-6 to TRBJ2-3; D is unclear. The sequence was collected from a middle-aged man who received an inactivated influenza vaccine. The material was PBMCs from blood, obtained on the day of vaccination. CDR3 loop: CVSSFRTDTQYF. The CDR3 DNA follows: TGTGTCAGCAGTTTTCGCACAGATACGCAGTATTTT.